This T cell receptor (beta chain) was recovered during a study of blood T cells in healthy people across ages. This clonotype was picked up a small number of times. A J-beta primer mix and a sample-barcoded 5' primer were used in a second PCR of roughly 6 to 12 cycles. TCRdb used MiXCR to reprocess the 5' RACE reads, holding one entry per CDR3 protein. The sample records about 810,000 distinct CDR3 sequences, about 37% being singletons. Looked up from germline, CDR1 is MNHEY and CDR2 is SVGEGT. This CDR3 region has 15 residues. The trim removed 5 bases at V and 0 bases at J, leaving 6 bases unmatched.

The receptor's source is a young man in good health. The chain employs TRBV6-2 or TRBV6-3 and TRBJ2-5, with 7 bases aligning to TRBD1. Sequenced: blood. In DNA form, the CDR3 reads TGTGCCAGCAGTAAGCCCGGGACAGACCAAGAGACCCAGTACTTC. Translation: CASSKPGTDQETQYF.